The present T cell receptor beta chain was sequenced within a study of CD8 T cells in ankylosing spondylitis. Note on this clonotype: Its antigen is unknown.

This CDR3 contains 15 residues. Deletions cut 2 bases from V and 0 bases from J, with 11 bases between. The V gene's germline CDR1 is MNHEY and CDR2 SVGAGI. Construction of TCR beta libraries was performed using quantitative 5'-RACE with molecular barcodes. Each CDR3 protein is one row after TCRdb ran MiXCR on the 5' RACE reads. The table records approximately 150,000 distinct CDR3 sequences, just over 9.5% of them present only once. Study outcomes and limitations: Clones linked to disease were reported to show significant enrichment in matched ankylosing spondylitis synovial fluid. For ankylosing spondylitis blood, a TCR beta motif of 8 or 9 highly homologous variants appeared characteristic. Disease-linked clones bore a CD8+ phenotype, appearing relatively rarely in peripheral blood.

This sequence was found in a female donor with ankylosing spondylitis or in good health (not recorded which). The gene calls are TRBV6-5 and TRBJ2-7, with D possibly called TRBD1 or TRBD2 (5 bases each). The sequenced sample consisted of blood, either unsorted or a sorted T cell fraction (not recorded which). The CDR3 reads CASSYGAGSSYEQYF. CDR3 nucleotides: TGTGCCAGCAGTTACGGTGCAGGGAGCTCCTACGAGCAGTACTTC.